This TCR beta chain derives from a study of glioma-infiltrating T cells after dendritic cell vaccination (dated by TCRdb to 2016 to 2018). For context, the study as a whole: The cohort comprised around 15 glioblastoma patients from Phase I and II dendritic cell vaccination trials, 9 newly diagnosed and 6 with recurrent disease. To make the vaccine, monocyte-derived dendritic cells were cultured for approximately 7 days with IL-4 and GM-CSF and then pulsed overnight with autologous tumor lysate. In glioblastoma patients vaccinated with dendritic cells, deep sequencing of TCR beta CDR3 regions served to measure tumor-infiltrating lymphocyte content and to compare repertoires between tumor and blood. Between 2003 and 2012, patients were given autologous tumor lysate-pulsed dendritic cell vaccination. Survival after dendritic cell vaccination was correlated with TCR sequencing metrics, including TIL content and tumor-blood repertoire overlap. Patients received three intradermal dendritic cell vaccine injections at biweekly intervals in the arm below the axilla.

Per the germline V gene, SGHVS is the CDR1 and FQNEAQ is the CDR2. The germline V and J ends show losses of 3 bases and 4 bases respectively, and no gene match explains 4 bases of the junction. Measured from the cysteine to the phenylalanine, the CDR3 is 15 residues long. Kept here is only the CDR3 DNA, which spans 45 bases and is read in frame from base 1. TCRB CDR3 regions were amplified from 1.5 to 2.5 ug genomic DNA, or all available DNA if less, using the immunoSEQ assay. For multiplex PCR, 60 forward primers for TCR V beta segments and 13 reverse primers for J beta segments were used. To estimate the number of reads per starting template, synthetic control templates were added to each sample at limiting dilution. The Illumina HiSeq System generated 87 bp sequencing reads. The paper's data handling went like this. To remove PCR and sequencing errors, closely related sequences were merged with a nearest neighbor algorithm. TCR overlap was defined as the percentage of unique tumor TCR beta sequences that were also found in the peripheral blood of the same patient. The clones in this table, taken by TCRdb from immuneACCESS, are in-frame only. Not every clone is retained; where verified, under half of the shortfall comes from an unresolved V gene, and the cause of the rest is unknown. V and J calls and clone size are copied from that table; D and trimming were computed from the DNA. Counted in this sample were tens of thousands of clones; 80% to 90% of them appeared once. The ten largest make up 2% to 2.5% of the sample.

About this clone itself: This receptor's antigen is unknown. Base qualities are not recorded, but no much larger clone differs from it by a single base.

Broader findings and caveats from the paper: The cohort was small and heterogeneous, with few patients having full blood and tumor sets and even fewer initial-recurrent tumor pairs. After dendritic cell vaccination, a higher estimated pretreatment TIL content predicted longer time to progression and longer overall survival. TCR clonality showed no direct relationship with survival, which suggests that a diverse polyclonal response may be important. The TCR overlap response model with three groups was called speculative and said to need prospective validation.

The time point label for this specimen denotes: after dendritic cell vaccination, including at tumor progression/relapse. Patients were selected for having adequate residual fresh-frozen tumor tissue and more than two years of available survival data. An isocitrate dehydrogenase mutation was not carried by any of the glioblastoma patients, although molecular status was otherwise variable. PBMC were collected before vaccination, two weeks after the third vaccination, and at tumor progression when it occurred. The Qiagen DNeasy Blood extraction Kit was used for extraction of genomic DNA. This receptor was identified in a human donor with glioblastoma. Recombination joined TRBV7-8 with TRBJ2-1, with 9 bases aligning to TRBD2. Sample: blood, taken after dendritic cell vaccination. The bases are TGTGCCAGCAGCTTCCTCAGCGGGGGGTACAATGAGCAGTTCTTC. Translated, it gives CASSFLSGGYNEQFF. This CDR3, with the reference TRBV7-8 and TRBJ2-1 proteins standing in past its ends, gives the full variable domain GAGVSQSPRYKVAKRGQDVALRCDPISGHVSLFWYQQALGQGPEFLTYFQNEAQLDKSGLPSDRFFAERPEGSVSTLKIQRTQQEDSAVYLCASSFLSGGYNEQFFGPGTRLTVL.